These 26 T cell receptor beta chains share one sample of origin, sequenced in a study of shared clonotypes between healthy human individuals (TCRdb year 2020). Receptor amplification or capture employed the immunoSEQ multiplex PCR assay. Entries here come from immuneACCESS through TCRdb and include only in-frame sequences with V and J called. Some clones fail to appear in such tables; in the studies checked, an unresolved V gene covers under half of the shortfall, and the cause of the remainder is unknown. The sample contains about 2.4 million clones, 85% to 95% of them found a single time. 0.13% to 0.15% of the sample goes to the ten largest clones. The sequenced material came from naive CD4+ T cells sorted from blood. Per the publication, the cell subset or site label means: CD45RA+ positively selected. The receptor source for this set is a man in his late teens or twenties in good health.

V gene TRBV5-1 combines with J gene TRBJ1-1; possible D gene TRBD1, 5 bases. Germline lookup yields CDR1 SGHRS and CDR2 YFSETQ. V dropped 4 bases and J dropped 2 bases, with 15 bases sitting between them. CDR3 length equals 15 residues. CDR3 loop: CASSPLGGDNTEAFF. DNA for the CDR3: TGCGCCAGCAGCCCCTTAGGAGGGGATAACACTGAAGCTTTCTTT.

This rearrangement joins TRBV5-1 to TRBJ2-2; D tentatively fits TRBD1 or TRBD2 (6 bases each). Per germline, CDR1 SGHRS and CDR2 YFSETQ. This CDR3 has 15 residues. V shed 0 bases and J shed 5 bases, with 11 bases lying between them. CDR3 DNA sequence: TGCGCCAGCAGCTTGGATGGGGGGCGAACCGGGGAGCTGTTTTTT. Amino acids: CASSLDGGRTGELFF. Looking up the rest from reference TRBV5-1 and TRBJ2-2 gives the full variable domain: KAGVTQTPRYLIKTRGQQVTLSCSPISGHRSVSWYQQTPGQGLQFLFEYFSETQRNKGNFPGRFSGRQFSNSRSEMNVSTLELGDSALYLCASSLDGGRTGELFFGEGSRLTVL.

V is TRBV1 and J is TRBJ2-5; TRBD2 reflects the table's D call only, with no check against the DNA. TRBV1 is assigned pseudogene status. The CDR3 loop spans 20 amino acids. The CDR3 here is CTSSQAPFGAGGIWEETQYF. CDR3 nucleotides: TGCACCAGCAGCCAAGCCCCCTTCGGGGCGGGGGGAATTTGGGAGGAGACCCAGTACTTC.

CDR3 amino acids: CASSQAGTGYEKLFF. The CDR3 DNA reads TGTGCCAGCAGCCAAGCAGGGACAGGGTATGAAAAACTGTTTTTT. V is TRBV14 and J is TRBJ1-4; the match to TRBD1 covers 9 bases. The CDR3 contains 15 residues. Per germline, CDR1 SGHDN and CDR2 FVKESK. Losses at the gene ends were 1 base for V and 6 bases for J; bases not matched to a gene: 3.

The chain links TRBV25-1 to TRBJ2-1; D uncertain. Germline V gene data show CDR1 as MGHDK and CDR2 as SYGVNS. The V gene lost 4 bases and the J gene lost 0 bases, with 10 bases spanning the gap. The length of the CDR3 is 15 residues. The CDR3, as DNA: TGTGCCAGCAGTGTTCTGTCGAGCTCCTACAATGAGCAGTTCTTC. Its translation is CASSVLSSSYNEQFF. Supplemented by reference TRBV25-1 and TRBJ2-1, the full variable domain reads EADIYQTPRYLVIGTGKKITLECSQTMGHDKMYWYQQDPGMELHLIHYSYGVNSTEKGDLSSESTVSRIRTEHFPLTLESARPSHTSQYLCASSVLSSSYNEQFFGPGTRLTVL.

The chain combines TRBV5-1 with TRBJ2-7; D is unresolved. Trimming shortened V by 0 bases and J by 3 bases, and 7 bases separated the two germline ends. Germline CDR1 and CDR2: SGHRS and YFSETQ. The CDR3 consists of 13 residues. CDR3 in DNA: TGCGCCAGCAGCTTGGACAGCTACTACGAGCAGTACTTC. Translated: CASSLDSYYEQYF.

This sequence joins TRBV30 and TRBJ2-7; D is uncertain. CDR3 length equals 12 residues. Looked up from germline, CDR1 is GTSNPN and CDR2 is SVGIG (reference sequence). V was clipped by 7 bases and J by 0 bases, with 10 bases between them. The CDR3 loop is CASGLSSYEQYF. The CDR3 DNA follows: TGTGCCTCTGGTCTGAGCTCCTACGAGCAGTACTTC.

The CDR3 DNA reads TGTGCCAGCAGCTTCTCGGGACAGGGAAGGACCTATGGCTACACCTTC. Its protein is CASSFSGQGRTYGYTF. The chain couples TRBV5-6 to TRBJ1-2; 9 positions agree with TRBD1. Germline V gene data show CDR1 as SGHDT and CDR2 as YYEEEE. Trimming at V came to 2 bases and at J to 4 bases, leaving 9 bases not matched to a gene. CDR3 length equals 16 residues.

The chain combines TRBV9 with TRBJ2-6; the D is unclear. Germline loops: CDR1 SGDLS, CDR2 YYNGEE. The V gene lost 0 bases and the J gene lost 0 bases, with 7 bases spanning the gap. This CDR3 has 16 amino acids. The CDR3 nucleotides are TGTGCCAGCAGCGTAGCAACTACCTCTGGGGCCAACGTCCTGACTTTC. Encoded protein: CASSVATTSGANVLTF.

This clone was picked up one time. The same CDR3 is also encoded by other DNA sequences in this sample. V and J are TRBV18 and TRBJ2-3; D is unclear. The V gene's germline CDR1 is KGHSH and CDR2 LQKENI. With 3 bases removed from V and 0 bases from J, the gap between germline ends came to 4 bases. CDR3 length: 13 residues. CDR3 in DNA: TGTGCCAGCTCACCGGTCAGCACAGATACGCAGTATTTT. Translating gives CASSPVSTDTQYF. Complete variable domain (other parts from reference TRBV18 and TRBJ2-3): NAGVMQNPRHLVRRRGQEARLRCSPMKGHSHVYWYRQLPEEGLKFMVYLQKENIIDESGMPKERFSAEFPKEGPSILRIQQVVRGDSAAYFCASSPVSTDTQYFGPGTRLTVL.

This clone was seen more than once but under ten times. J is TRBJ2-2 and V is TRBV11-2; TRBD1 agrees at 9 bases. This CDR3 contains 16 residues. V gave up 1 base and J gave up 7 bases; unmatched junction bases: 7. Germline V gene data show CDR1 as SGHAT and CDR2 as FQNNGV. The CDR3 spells CASSLVRTGAGGELFF. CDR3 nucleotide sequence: TGTGCCAGCAGCTTAGTAAGGACAGGGGCCGGCGGGGAGCTGTTTTTT.

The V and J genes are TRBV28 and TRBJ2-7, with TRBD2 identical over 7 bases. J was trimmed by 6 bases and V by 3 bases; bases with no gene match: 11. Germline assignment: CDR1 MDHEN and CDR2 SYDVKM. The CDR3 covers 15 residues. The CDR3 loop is CASSLTLGTIGEQYF. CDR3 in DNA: TGTGCCAGCAGTTTGACTCTTGGGACTATAGGCGAGCAGTACTTC.

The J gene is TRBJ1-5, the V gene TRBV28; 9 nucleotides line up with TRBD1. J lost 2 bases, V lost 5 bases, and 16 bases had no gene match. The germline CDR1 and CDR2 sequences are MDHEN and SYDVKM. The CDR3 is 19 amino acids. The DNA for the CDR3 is TGTGCCAGCAGTCCCTATTTCGGACAGGGGAGGGATCGCAATCAGCCCCAGCATTTT. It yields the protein CASSPYFGQGRDRNQPQHF.

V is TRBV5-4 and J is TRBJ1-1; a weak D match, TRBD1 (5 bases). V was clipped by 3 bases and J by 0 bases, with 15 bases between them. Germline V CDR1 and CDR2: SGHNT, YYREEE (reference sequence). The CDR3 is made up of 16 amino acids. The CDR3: CASSSGSGRVNTEAFF. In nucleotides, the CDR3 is TGTGCCAGCAGCTCGGGGTCGGGACGGGTGAACACTGAAGCTTTCTTT. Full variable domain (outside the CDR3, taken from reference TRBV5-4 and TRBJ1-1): ETGVTQSPTHLIKTRGQQVTLRCSSQSGHNTVSWYQQALGQGPQFIFQYYREEENGRGNFPPRFSGLQFPNYSSELNVNALELDDSALYLCASSSGSGRVNTEAFFGQGTRLTVV.

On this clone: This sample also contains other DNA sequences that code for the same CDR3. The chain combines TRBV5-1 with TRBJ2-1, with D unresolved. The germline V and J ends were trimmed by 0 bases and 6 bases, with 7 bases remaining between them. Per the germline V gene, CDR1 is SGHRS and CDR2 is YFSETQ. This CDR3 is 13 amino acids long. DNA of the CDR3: TGCGCCAGCAGCTTGGCGGTAGTCAATGAGCAGTTCTTC. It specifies CASSLAVVNEQFF.

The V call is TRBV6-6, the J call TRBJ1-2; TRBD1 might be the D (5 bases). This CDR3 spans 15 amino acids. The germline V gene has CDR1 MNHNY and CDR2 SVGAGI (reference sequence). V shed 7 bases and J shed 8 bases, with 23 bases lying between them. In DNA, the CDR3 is TGTGCCAGCACCGAACTGATCGGGGGAATTTTCGGCTACACCTTC. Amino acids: CASTELIGGIFGYTF.

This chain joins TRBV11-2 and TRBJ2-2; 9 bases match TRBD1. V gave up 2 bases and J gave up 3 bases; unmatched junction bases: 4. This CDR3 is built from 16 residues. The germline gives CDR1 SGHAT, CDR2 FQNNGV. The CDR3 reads CASSLMDRGYTGELFF. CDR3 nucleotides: TGTGCCAGCAGCTTAATGGACAGGGGTTACACCGGGGAGCTGTTTTTT.

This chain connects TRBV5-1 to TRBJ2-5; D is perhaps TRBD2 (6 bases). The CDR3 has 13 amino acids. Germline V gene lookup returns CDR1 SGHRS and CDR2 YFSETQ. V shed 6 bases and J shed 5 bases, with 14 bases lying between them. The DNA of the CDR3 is TGCGCCAGCACCGGAGGGGTGGGGGAGACCCAGTACTTC. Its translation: CASTGGVGETQYF.

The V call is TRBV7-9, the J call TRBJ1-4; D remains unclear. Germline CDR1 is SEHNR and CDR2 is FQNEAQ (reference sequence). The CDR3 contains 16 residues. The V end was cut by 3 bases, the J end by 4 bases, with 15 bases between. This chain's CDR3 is CASSFYSGPHNEKLFF. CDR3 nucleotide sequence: TGTGCCAGCAGCTTTTACTCCGGCCCGCATAATGAAAAACTGTTTTTT.

This CDR3 is CAWSVAGGGLTYEQYF. CDR3 DNA sequence: TGTGCCTGGAGTGTAGCGGGAGGGGGGTTAACCTACGAGCAGTACTTC. The chain uses TRBV30 and TRBJ2-7; 10 nucleotides line up with TRBD2. Germline V CDR1 and CDR2: GTSNPN, SVGIG (reference sequence). The CDR3 loop spans 16 amino acids. Trimming at V came to 0 bases and at J to 2 bases, leaving 7 bases not matched to a gene.

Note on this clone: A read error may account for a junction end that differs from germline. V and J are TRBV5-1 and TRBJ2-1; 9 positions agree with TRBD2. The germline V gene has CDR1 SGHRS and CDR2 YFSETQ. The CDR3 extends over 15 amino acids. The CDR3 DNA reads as TGCGCCAGCAGCTCCGGGACTAGCTCCAACAATGAGCAGTTCTTC. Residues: CASSSGTSSNNEQFF. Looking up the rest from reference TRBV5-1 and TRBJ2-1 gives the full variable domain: KAGVTQTPRYLIKTRGQQVTLSCSPISGHRSVSWYQQTPGQGLQFLFEYFSETQRNKGNFPGRFSGRQFSNSRSEMNVSTLELGDSALYLCASSSGTSSNNEQFFGPGTRLTVL.

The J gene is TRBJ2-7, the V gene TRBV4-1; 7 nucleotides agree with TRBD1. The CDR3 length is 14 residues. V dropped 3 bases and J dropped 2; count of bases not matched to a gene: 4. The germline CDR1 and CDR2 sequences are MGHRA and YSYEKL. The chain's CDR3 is CASSHADRTYEQYF. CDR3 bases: TGCGCCAGCAGCCATGCGGACAGGACCTACGAGCAGTACTTC.

The CDR3 loop reads CASSYSPGDAIQYF. DNA for the CDR3: TGTGCCAGCAGTTACTCGCCAGGGGATGCCATTCAGTACTTC. This sequence joins TRBV6-6 and TRBJ2-4; D is possibly TRBD1 (6 bases). Germline V lookup: CDR1 MNHNY, CDR2 SVGAGI (reference sequence). The ends were cut back, 0 bases at V and 9 bases at J, with 12 bases in the middle. CDR3 length: 14 amino acids.

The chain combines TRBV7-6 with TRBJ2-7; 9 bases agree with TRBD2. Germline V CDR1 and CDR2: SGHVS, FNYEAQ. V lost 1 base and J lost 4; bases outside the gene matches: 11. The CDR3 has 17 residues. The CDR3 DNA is TGTGCCAGCAGCTTAGAAGGTCGTTCTAGCGGGACGTACGAGCAGTACTTC. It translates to CASSLEGRSSGTYEQYF.

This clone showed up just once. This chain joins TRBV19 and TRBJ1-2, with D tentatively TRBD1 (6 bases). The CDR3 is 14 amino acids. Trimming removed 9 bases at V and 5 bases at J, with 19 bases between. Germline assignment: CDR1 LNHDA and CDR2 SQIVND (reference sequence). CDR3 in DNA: TGTGCCAGCCGGGACACCACTTTTCTTTATGGCTACACCTTC. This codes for CASRDTTFLYGYTF.

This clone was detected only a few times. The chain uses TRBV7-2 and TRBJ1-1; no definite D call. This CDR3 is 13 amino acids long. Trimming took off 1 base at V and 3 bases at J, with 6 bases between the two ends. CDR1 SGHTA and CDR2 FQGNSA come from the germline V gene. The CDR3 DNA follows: TGTGCCAGCAGCTTAGAGAGATACACTGAAGCTTTCTTT. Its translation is CASSLERYTEAFF.